This TCR beta chain was recorded in a study of cytomegalovirus exposure and HLA in healthy donors. Background on the study: It was reported in a later analysis that the 120 validation repertoires used the same platform as the approximately 600 first-cohort repertoires. Overall study results and limits: Some TCR beta chains (around 160 of them) were listed as cytomegalovirus-associated. In vitro assays verified that three CMV-associated chains recognized CMV antigens specifically.

For this clone: Its specificity is unknown.

Trimming shortened V by 3 bases and J by 3 bases, and 9 bases separated the two germline ends. The CDR3 length is 13 residues. CDR1 and CDR2 (germline): MGHRA, YSYEKL. Donors were drawn from the approximately 120-subject validation cohort, separate from the roughly 700-subject first cohort. Clones were sequenced by immunoSEQ multiplex PCR, and TCRdb holds only the in-frame ones, with some missing. The sample lists under 65,000 clones; roughly 95% were seen once. The gene calls are TRBV4-1 and TRBJ2-7; D is unclear. What was sequenced was PBMCs. This TCR was sampled from a woman in her late teens or twenties in good health and CMV-seropositive. The CDR3 bases are TGCGCCAGCAGCCATCAACTAAACTACGAGCAGTACTTC. It translates to CASSHQLNYEQYF.